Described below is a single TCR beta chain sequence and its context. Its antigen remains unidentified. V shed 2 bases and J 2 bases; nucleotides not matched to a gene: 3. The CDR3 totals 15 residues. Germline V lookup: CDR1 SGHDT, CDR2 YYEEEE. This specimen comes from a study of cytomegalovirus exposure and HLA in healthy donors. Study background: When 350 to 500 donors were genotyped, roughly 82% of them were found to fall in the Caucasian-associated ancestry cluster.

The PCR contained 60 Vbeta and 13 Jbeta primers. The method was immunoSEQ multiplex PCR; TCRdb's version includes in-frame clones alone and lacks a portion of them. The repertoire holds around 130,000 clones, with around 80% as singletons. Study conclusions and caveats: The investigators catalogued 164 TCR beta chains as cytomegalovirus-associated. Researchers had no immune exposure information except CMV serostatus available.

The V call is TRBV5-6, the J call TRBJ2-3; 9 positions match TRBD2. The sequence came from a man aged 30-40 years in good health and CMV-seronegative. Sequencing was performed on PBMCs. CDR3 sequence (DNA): TGTGCCAGCAGCTTTAGCGGGGGATACACAGATACGCAGTATTTT. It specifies CASSFSGGYTDTQYF.